The 3 T cell receptor beta chains below come from one sample, sequenced in a study of blood T cell repertoires in COVID-19. Measured with immunoSEQ multiplex PCR; TCRdb has only the in-frame clones, and not every one. The table has 150,000 or so clones, approximately 88% seen once. The sequenced sample consisted of peripheral blood. The receptors stem from a woman aged 60-75 years with acute or convalescent COVID-19.

The chain has TRBV5-1 and TRBJ1-2; 7 bases are a match to TRBD1. Per germline, CDR1 SGHRS and CDR2 YFSETQ. This CDR3 has 15 residues. V lost 1 base to trimming and J lost 0 bases; unmatched junction nucleotides: 3. CDR3 in DNA: TGCGCCAGCAGCTTGAACAGGGGAGCTAACTATGGCTACACCTTC. Protein: CASSLNRGANYGYTF.

The rearrangement links TRBV2 to TRBJ2-5; TRBD2 agrees at 10 bases. The CDR3 runs to 15 residues. CDR1 is SNHLY and CDR2 is FYNNEI in the germline V gene. Unmatched junction bases numbered 10, after V lost 8 bases and J lost 4 bases. The DNA for the CDR3 is TGTGCCAGCTCACAAACCGGGACTAGCGTAGAGACCCAGTACTTC. Amino acid sequence: CASSQTGTSVETQYF. The variable domain in full, with the rest retrieved from reference TRBV2 and TRBJ2-5, is EPEVTQTPSHQVTQMGQEVILRCVPISNHLYFYWYRQILGQKVEFLVSFYNNEISEKSEIFDDQFSVERPDGSNFTLKIRSTKLEDSAMYFCASSQTGTSVETQYFGPGTRLLVL.

The genes are TRBV5-4 and TRBJ1-6; 7 bases match TRBD1. The V gene end was trimmed by 5 bases and the J gene end by 9 bases; junction bases not matched to a gene: 8. CDR1 SGHNT and CDR2 YYREEE come from the germline V gene (reference sequence). The length of the CDR3 is 14 residues. DNA of the CDR3: TGTGCCAGCAGTTTAACAGGGGCTGGTTCACCCCTCCACTTT. Encoded protein: CASSLTGAGSPLHF.